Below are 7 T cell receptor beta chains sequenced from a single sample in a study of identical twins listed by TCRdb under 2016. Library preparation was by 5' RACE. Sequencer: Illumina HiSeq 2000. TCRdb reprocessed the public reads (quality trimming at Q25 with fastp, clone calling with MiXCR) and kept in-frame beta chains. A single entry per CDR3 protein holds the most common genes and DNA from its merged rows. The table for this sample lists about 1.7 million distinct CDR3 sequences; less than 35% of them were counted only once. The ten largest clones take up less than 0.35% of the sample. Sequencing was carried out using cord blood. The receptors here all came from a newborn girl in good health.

This CDR3 reads CASSLGTRLYF. CDR3 DNA: TGTGCCAGCAGTTTAGGCACTCGGCTGTATTTT. The chain is built from TRBV12-3 or TRBV12-4 and TRBJ2-3; D not certain. The V end was cut by 1 base, the J end by 14 bases, with 10 bases between. The CDR3 covers 11 residues.

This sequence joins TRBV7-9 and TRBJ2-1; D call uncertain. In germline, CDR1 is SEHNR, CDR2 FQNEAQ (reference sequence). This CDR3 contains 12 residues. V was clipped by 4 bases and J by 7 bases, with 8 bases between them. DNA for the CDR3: TGTGCCAGCAGCTCCCATCAGAATGAGCAGTTCTTC. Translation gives CASSSHQNEQFF.

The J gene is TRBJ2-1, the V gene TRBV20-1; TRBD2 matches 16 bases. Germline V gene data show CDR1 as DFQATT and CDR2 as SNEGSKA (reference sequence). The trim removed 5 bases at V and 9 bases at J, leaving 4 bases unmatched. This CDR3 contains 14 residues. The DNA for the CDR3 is TGCAGTGCTTTGGGACTAGCGGGAGGGGGTGAGCAGTTCTTC. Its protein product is CSALGLAGGGEQFF.

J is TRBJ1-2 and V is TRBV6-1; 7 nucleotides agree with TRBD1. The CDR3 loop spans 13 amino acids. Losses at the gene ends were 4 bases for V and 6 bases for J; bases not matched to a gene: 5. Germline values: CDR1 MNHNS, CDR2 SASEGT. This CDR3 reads CASSADRENGYTF. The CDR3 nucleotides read TGTGCCAGCAGTGCAGACAGGGAGAATGGCTACACCTTC.

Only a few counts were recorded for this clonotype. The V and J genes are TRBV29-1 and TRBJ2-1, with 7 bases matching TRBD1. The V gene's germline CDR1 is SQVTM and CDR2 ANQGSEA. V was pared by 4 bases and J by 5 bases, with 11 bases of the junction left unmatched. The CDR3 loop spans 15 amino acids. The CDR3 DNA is TGCAGCGTTGTGAGGGCCCAGGGGGAACACAATGAGCAGTTCTTC. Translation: CSVVRAQGEHNEQFF.

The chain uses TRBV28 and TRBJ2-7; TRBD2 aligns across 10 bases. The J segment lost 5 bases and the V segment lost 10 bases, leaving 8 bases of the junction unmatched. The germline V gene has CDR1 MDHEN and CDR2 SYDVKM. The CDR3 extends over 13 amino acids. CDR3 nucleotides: TGTGCCACATCAGCGGGGGGGCGCCACGAGCAGTACTTC. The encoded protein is CATSAGGRHEQYF.

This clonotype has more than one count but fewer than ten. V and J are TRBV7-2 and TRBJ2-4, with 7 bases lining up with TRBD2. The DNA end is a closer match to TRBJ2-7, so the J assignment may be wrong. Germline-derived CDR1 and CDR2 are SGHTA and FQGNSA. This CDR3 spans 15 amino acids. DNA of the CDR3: TGTGCCAGCAGCTCGAGCGGGGCATCCCCTCTCGAGCAGTACTTC. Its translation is CASSSSGASPLEQYF.